The following is a T cell receptor beta chain sequence with its context. The antigen is undetermined. Germline-derived CDR1 and CDR2 are SNHLY and FYNNEI. Unmatched junction bases numbered 14, after V lost 11 bases and J lost 8 bases. CDR3 size: 14 residues. This sample is drawn from a study of human T cells and chemical hapten exposure. For the study at large: Variation in per-sample TCR yields came mainly from small pooled library volume differences. Study-wide findings and caveats: Among TCRs, those above 1 in 1000 frequency were unaffected by DPC sensitization.

Extraction of total RNA was performed on unfractionated whole blood. Individual cDNA molecules received unique molecular identifiers in the library. As processed by the authors: Between 23,224 and 690,600 TCRs appeared in each sample, and the median stood at roughly 100,000. Via MiXCR, TCRdb re-called the 5' RACE reads, giving one row per CDR3 protein. The V and J calls reflect TCRdb's pipeline rather than the authors' work. The table has 110,000 or so distinct CDR3 sequences, around 20% seen once; the top ten hold around 2.8%. The receptor's source is a human donor in good health. The chain uses TRBV2 and TRBJ2-1; 8 nucleotides align to TRBD2. The CDR3 loop is CASGLEKSGHEQFF. CDR3 bases: TGTGCCTCGGGACTAGAAAAATCCGGGCATGAGCAGTTCTTC.